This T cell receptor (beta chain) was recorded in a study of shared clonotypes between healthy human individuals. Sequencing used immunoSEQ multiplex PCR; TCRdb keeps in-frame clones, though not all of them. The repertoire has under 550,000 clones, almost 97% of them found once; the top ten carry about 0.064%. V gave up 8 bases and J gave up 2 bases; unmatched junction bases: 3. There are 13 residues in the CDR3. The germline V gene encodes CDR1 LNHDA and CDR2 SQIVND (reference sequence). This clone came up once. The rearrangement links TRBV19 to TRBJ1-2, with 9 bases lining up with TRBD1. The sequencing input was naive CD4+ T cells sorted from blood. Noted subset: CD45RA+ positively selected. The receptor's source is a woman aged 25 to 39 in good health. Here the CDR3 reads CASSDRGNYGYTF. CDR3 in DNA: TGTGCCAGTTCTGACAGGGGGAACTATGGCTACACCTTC.